This paragraph reports one T cell receptor beta chain. Its antigen is not identified. The sort gate was single viable CD3+CD4+CD8-CD45RO+ cells for memory CD4+ T cells. CD4+ T cells were isolated by positive magnetic selection. Libraries were prepared by immunoSEQ multiplex PCR; TCRdb keeps only in-frame clonotypes and omits some of them. This sample has about 75,000 clones, with about 73% found just once. The record originates from a study of memory CD4+ T cells and cytomegalovirus serostatus. The study, taken as a whole, reports: Of approximately 150 reported CMV TCRbeta sequences, roughly 67 were found in memory CD4+ repertoires. The CMV-associated TCR signature appears largely within the CD4+ memory repertoire.

Germline loops: CDR1 SGHNT, CDR2 YENEEA. V shed 0 bases and J shed 5 bases, with 5 bases lying between them. This CDR3 is 13 amino acids long. Material: memory CD4+ T cells from blood. The chain couples TRBV11-3 to TRBJ2-1; D unclear. This receptor was identified in an adult in good health and CMV-seropositive. The CDR3 DNA sequence: TGTGCCAGCAGCTTAGATCGAAACAATGAGCAGTTCTTC. This encodes CASSLDRNNEQFF.